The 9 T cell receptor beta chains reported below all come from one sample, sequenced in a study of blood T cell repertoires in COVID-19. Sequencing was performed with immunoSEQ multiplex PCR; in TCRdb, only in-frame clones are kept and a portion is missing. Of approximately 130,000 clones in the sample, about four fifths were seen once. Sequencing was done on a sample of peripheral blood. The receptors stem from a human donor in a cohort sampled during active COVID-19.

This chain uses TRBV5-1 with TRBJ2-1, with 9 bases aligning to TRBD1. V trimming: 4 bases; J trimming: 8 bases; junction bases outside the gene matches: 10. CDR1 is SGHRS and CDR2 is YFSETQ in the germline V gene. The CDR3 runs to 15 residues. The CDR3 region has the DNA TGCGCCAGCAGCCAGGAGGGGGACAGGGTCCATGAGCAGTTCTTC. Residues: CASSQEGDRVHEQFF.

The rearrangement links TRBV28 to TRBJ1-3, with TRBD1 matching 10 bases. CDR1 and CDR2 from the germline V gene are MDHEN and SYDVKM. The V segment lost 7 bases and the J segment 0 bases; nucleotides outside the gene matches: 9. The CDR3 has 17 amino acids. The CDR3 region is CASKTGGSLFSGNTIYF. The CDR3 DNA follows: TGTGCCAGCAAGACAGGGGGCAGCCTATTCTCTGGAAACACCATATATTTT. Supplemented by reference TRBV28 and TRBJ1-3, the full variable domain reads DVKVTQSSRYLVKRTGEKVFLECVQDMDHENMFWYRQDPGLGLRLIYFSYDVKMKEKGDIPEGYSVSREKKERFSLILESASTNQTSMYLCASKTGGSLFSGNTIYFGEGSWLTVV.

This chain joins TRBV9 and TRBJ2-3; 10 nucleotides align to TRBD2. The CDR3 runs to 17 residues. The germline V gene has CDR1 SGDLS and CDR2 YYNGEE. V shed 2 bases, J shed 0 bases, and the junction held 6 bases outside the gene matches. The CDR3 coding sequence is TGTGCCAGCAGCGTGACCCTAGCGGGGGCGAGCACAGATACGCAGTATTTT. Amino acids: CASSVTLAGASTDTQYF.

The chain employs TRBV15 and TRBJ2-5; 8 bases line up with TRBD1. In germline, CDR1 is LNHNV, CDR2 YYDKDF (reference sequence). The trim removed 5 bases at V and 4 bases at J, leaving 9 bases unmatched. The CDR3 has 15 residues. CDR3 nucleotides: TGTGCCACCAGCGGAAGCACAGGGGGTAGAGAGACCCAGTACTTC. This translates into CATSGSTGGRETQYF.

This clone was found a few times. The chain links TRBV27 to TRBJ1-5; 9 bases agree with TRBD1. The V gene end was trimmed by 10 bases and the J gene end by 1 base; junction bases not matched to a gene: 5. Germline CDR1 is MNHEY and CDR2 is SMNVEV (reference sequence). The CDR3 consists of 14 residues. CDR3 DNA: TGTGCCACTGCGGACAGGGGCAGCAATCAGCCCCAGCATTTT. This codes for CATADRGSNQPQHF.

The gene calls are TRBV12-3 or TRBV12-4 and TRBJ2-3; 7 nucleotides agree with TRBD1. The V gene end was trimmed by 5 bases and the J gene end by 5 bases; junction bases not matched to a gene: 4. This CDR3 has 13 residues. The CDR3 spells CASSKTGLDTQYF. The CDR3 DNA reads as TGTGCCAGCAGTAAGACAGGGTTAGATACGCAGTATTTT.

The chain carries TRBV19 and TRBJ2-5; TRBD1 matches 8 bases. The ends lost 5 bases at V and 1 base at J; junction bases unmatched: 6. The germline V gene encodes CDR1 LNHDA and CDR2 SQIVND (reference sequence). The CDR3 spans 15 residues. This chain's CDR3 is CASSPGTGGQETQYF. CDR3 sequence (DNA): TGTGCCAGTAGTCCCGGGACAGGAGGCCAAGAGACCCAGTACTTC.

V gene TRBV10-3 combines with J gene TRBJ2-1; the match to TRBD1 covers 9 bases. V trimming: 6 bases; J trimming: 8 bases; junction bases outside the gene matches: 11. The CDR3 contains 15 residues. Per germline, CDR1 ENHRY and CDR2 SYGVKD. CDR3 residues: CAISSGQGNSHEQFF. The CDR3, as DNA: TGTGCCATCAGCTCCGGACAGGGGAACAGCCATGAGCAGTTCTTC.

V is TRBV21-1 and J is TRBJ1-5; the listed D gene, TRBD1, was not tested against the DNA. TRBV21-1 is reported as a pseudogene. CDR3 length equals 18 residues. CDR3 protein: CASSKGDRGKGGDQPQHF. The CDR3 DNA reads TGTGCCAGCAGCAAAGGAGACAGGGGAAAGGGCGGAGATCAGCCCCAGCATTTT.